This T cell receptor beta chain was sequenced in a study of T cell responses to AZD1222 COVID-19 vaccine. Study conclusions and caveats: Spike-specific TCR breadth and depth grew following two AZD1222 doses. Spike as a whole was targeted by vaccine-associated CD4 TCRs, dominant at 160-218 and 743-854. Epitopes outside B.1.351 and B.1.1.7 mutated regions reportedly drew nearly half of spike TCRs.

A word on this clone: The antigen is undetermined.

Sequenced by immunoSEQ multiplex PCR; TCRdb stores in-frame clones only, minus some. The table lists 95,000 to 150,000 clones, 75% to 90% of them singletons. Germline lookup yields CDR1 GTSNPN and CDR2 SVGIG (reference sequence). Between the trimmed V and J ends, which lost 3 bases and 2 bases, there was a span of 13 bases. The CDR3 consists of 14 residues. Combined were second doses at about 4 or about 12 weeks. The material was peripheral blood, obtained 28 days after the second AZD1222 dose. V is TRBV30 and J is TRBJ2-5, with D possibly TRBD2 on 6 matching bases. This sequence was found in an adult who received the AZD1222 COVID-19 vaccine. DNA of the CDR3: TGTGCCTGGAGCGCGAGCGGGTCTCAAGAGACCCAGTACTTC. The encoded protein is CAWSASGSQETQYF. Variable domain in full (rest from reference TRBV30 and TRBJ2-5): SQTIHQWPATLVQPVGSPLSLECTVEGTSNPNLYWYRQAAGRGLQLLFYSVGIGQISSEVPQNLSASRPQDRQFILSSKKLLLSDSGFYLCAWSASGSQETQYFGPGTRLLVL.